The source of this T cell receptor beta chain is a study of cytomegalovirus exposure and HLA in healthy donors. Separation from the roughly 700-subject first cohort characterized the 120-subject validation cohort, to which the donors belonged. Findings and caveats of the study: The authors listed 150 to 200 TCR beta chains as cytomegalovirus-associated. In the 100 to 150 validation repertoires, about 94% of cluster scores exceeded 0, per a later analysis. The classifier reportedly diagnosed cytomegalovirus status with high sensitivity and specificity.

In the case of this clone: Its cognate antigen is unknown.

The data were produced by immunoSEQ multiplex PCR, yet TCRdb's version contains in-frame clones alone and is incomplete. The table shows 90,000 to 110,000 clones, with about 88% occurring only once. CDR1 and CDR2 (germline): ENHRY, SYGVKD. With V trimmed by 4 bases and J by 6 bases, 5 bases remained unmatched. The CDR3 loop spans 13 amino acids. The chain joins TRBV10-3 to TRBJ1-1; 7 bases line up with TRBD1. Sequences were obtained from PBMCs. This receptor was identified in a woman aged 18-29 years in good health and CMV-seropositive. The CDR3 here is CAISVGQGAEAFF. CDR3 sequence (DNA): TGTGCCATCAGTGTCGGGCAGGGGGCTGAAGCTTTCTTT.